The next 7 T cell receptor beta chains were all read from a single sample in a study of blood T cell repertoires in COVID-19. Only in-frame clones appear in the TCRdb table, and some are missing; sequencing was by immunoSEQ multiplex PCR. The repertoire includes fewer than 150,000 clones, roughly 84% of them detected once, and about 4% sits in the top ten. What was sequenced was PBMCs or T cells enriched from blood (not recorded which). These receptors originate from a man aged 45-65 years in a cohort exposed to, infected with or recovered from COVID-19 (not recorded which).

The J gene is TRBJ2-6, the V gene TRBV5-1, with D maybe TRBD1 (6 bases). The CDR3 has 16 amino acids. Trimming cost V 0 bases and J 2 bases, with 9 bases left between them. CDR1 is SGHRS and CDR2 is YFSETQ in the germline V gene. Here the CDR3 reads CASSLARGPGANVLTF. CDR3 DNA: TGCGCCAGCAGCTTGGCCAGGGGACCTGGGGCCAACGTCCTGACTTTC.

The chain carries TRBV6-4 and TRBJ1-1, with a tentative D call TRBD1 (6 bases). Germline CDR1 is MRHNA and CDR2 is SNTAGT. The CDR3 has 14 amino acids. Trimming left V 7 bases short and J 4 bases short, with 16 bases between. The CDR3: CASKSEGTSTEAFF. DNA of the CDR3: TGTGCCAGCAAGTCCGAGGGGACAAGCACTGAAGCTTTCTTT.

With regard to this clone: No DNA is shown, since the ends of the CDR3 on it are uncertain; the CDR3 is the one TCRdb lists. The V gene is TRBV9, the J gene TRBJ1-4. The CDR3 is 16 residues long, counting both termini. CDR1 SGDLS and CDR2 YYNGEE come from the germline V gene. The CDR3 loop reads CASSVASGQGGEKLFF.

This chain connects TRBV11-3 to TRBJ2-3; a possible D gene is TRBD1 (6 bases). Trimming stripped 0 bases from V and 4 bases from J, with 8 bases between. CDR1 and CDR2 (germline): SGHNT, YENEEA. This CDR3 spans 14 amino acids. Here the CDR3 reads CASSLEGAADTQYF. CDR3 DNA: TGTGCCAGCAGCTTAGAGGGGGCCGCAGATACGCAGTATTTT.

This clone was observed a few times. The chain uses TRBV18 and TRBJ2-7; maybe TRBD2 (6 bases). V lost 6 bases and J 0 bases, leaving 12 bases between the germline ends. CDR3 length equals 14 residues. From germline, CDR1 is KGHSH and CDR2 LQKENI. Here the CDR3 reads CASSLQEGSYEQYF. For the CDR3, the DNA is TGTGCCAGCTCCCTCCAGGAGGGCTCCTACGAGCAGTACTTC. Full variable domain (remainder filled in from reference TRBV18 and TRBJ2-7): NAGVMQNPRHLVRRRGQEARLRCSPMKGHSHVYWYRQLPEEGLKFMVYLQKENIIDESGMPKERFSAEFPKEGPSILRIQQVVRGDSAAYFCASSLQEGSYEQYFGPGTRLTVT.

In nucleotides, the CDR3 is TGTGCCAGCAGCACCCTAGGTCGGCAGGGCCCTGAAGCTTTCTTT. As protein: CASSTLGRQGPEAFF. The genes are TRBV5-6 and TRBJ1-1, with D possibly being TRBD1 (5 bases). The CDR3 spans 15 residues. Germline values: CDR1 SGHDT, CDR2 YYEEEE. V shed 4 bases and J shed 6 bases, with 19 bases lying between them.

The chain is built from TRBV18 and TRBJ2-7; 7 nucleotides agree with TRBD2. The CDR3 contains 13 residues. Germline CDR1 KGHSH, CDR2 LQKENI. Trimming at V came to 2 bases and at J to 3 bases, leaving 1 base not matched to a gene. The CDR3 loop reads CASSPGEGYEQYF. The CDR3 region has the DNA TGTGCCAGCTCACCAGGGGAGGGCTACGAGCAGTACTTC.